What follows are 7 T cell receptor beta chains derived from one specimen sequenced in a study of cytomegalovirus exposure and HLA in healthy donors (dated 2017 in TCRdb). Receptor amplification or capture employed the immunoSEQ multiplex PCR assay. For the multiplex PCR, a mixture combining 60 forward primers for TCR Vbeta segments and 13 reverse primers for TCR Jbeta segments was used. TCRdb took over this immuneACCESS table, retaining in-frame rearrangements with V and J assigned. Such tables are incomplete; in checked studies, under half of the missing clones stem from an unresolved V gene, and the remainder is unexplained. For this sample there are over 100,000 clones; roughly 65% appear just once. The ten biggest clones cover 10% of the sample. Sequenced input: PBMCs. Receptors originate from a man in his forties in good health and CMV-seropositive.

The chain employs TRBV7-9 and TRBJ1-4, with 7 bases aligning to TRBD1. V gave up 2 bases and J gave up 5 bases; unmatched junction bases: 5. CDR1 and CDR2 (germline): SEHNR, FQNEAQ (reference sequence). The CDR3 is 15 amino acids. The CDR3 DNA follows: TGTGCCAGCAGCTTACGCGGACAGGTCAATGAAAAACTGTTTTTT. This encodes CASSLRGQVNEKLFF.

The chain carries TRBV30 and TRBJ2-5; TRBD2 aligns across 8 bases. Germline-derived CDR1 and CDR2 are GTSNPN and SVGIG (reference sequence). The CDR3 length is 14 residues. V lost 3 bases, J lost 8 bases, and 11 bases stayed unmatched. CDR3 sequence (DNA): TGTGCCTGGAGCCCGGGACTAGGGGGTGAAACCCAGTACTTC. This encodes CAWSPGLGGETQYF.

V gene TRBV27 combines with J gene TRBJ1-1, with D perhaps matching TRBD1 (6 bases). Germline V CDR1 and CDR2: MNHEY, SMNVEV (reference sequence). CDR3 size: 17 residues. Trimming shortened V by 4 bases and J by 3 bases, and 21 bases separated the two germline ends. CDR3 residues: CASSSLAPQGMYTEAFF. The CDR3 nucleotides are TGTGCCAGCAGTTCACTTGCCCCGCAGGGGATGTACACTGAAGCTTTCTTT.

The rearrangement uses TRBV5-6 and TRBJ2-3; D ambiguous. The V end lost 4 bases, the J end lost 5 bases, and 20 bases lay between the germline ends. CDR3 size: 16 residues. The germline CDR1 and CDR2 sequences are SGHDT and YYEEEE. The DNA for the CDR3 is TGTGCCAGCAGCCGACGACCCGGCGGATATGGAGATACGCAGTATTTT. Translated: CASSRRPGGYGDTQYF. Full variable domain (remainder filled in from reference TRBV5-6 and TRBJ2-3): DAGVTQSPTHLIKTRGQQVTLRCSPKSGHDTVSWYQQALGQGPQFIFQYYEEEERQRGNFPDRFSGHQFPNYSSELNVNALLLGDSALYLCASSRRPGGYGDTQYFGPGTRLTVL.

This clone occurred a few times. The V call is TRBV5-6, the J call TRBJ2-7; possible D gene TRBD1, 6 bases. V shed 4 bases and J shed 2 bases, with 16 bases lying between them. Germline lookup yields CDR1 SGHDT and CDR2 YYEEEE. The CDR3 extends over 15 amino acids. CDR3 nucleotides: TGTGCCAGCAGCGTAGTCCCGGGACAAGCCTACGAGCAGTACTTC. Amino acids: CASSVVPGQAYEQYF. Filled out from reference TRBV5-6 and TRBJ2-7, the complete variable domain reads DAGVTQSPTHLIKTRGQQVTLRCSPKSGHDTVSWYQQALGQGPQFIFQYYEEEERQRGNFPDRFSGHQFPNYSSELNVNALLLGDSALYLCASSVVPGQAYEQYFGPGTRLTVT.

CDR3 DNA sequence: TGTGCCAGCAGCTTATGGCCAATCGGTAGCGGGGGTGGAGATACGCAGTATTTT. Translating gives CASSLWPIGSGGGDTQYF. The gene calls are TRBV11-3 and TRBJ2-3; 9 bases agree with TRBD2. The V gene's germline CDR1 is SGHNT and CDR2 YENEEA. The CDR3 contains 18 residues. Losses at the gene ends were 2 bases for V and 5 bases for J; bases not matched to a gene: 14.

V and J are TRBV6-1 and TRBJ2-3, with a weak D call TRBD1 (6 bases). CDR3 length equals 11 residues. The V gene's germline CDR1 is MNHNS and CDR2 SASEGT. Trimming shortened V by 7 bases and J by 6 bases, and 8 bases separated the two germline ends. The CDR3 is CASKRGDTQYF. The CDR3 nucleotides are TGTGCCAGCAAAAGGGGGGATACGCAGTATTTT.